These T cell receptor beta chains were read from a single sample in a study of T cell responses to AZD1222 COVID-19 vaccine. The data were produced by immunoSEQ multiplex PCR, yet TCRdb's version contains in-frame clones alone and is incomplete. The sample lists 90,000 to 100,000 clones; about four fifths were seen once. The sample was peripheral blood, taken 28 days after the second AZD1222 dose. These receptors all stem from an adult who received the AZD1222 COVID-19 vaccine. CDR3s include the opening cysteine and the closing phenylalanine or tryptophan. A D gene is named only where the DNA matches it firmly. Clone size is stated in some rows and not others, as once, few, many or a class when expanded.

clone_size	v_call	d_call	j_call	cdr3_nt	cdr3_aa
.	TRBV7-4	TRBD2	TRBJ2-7	TGTGCCAGCAGCTTAATCAGCGGGAGTACCTACGAGCAGTACTTC	CASSLISGSTYEQYF
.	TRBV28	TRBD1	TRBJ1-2	TGTGCCAGCAGACTCGGGACAGCGGGCTACACCTTC	CASRLGTAGYTF
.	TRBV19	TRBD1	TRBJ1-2	TGTGCCAGTACCGAACAGGGGGCGAGGGGTAACTATGGCTACACCTTC	CASTEQGARGNYGYTF
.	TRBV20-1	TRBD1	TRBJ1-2	TGCAGTGCTAGTCCGGACAGGGGTTTTCAAGGTGGCTACACCTTC	CSASPDRGFQGGYTF
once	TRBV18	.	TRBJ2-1	TGTGCCAGCTCACCACGGGTGGAGACTAGGGGGAATGAGCAGTTCTTC	CASSPRVETRGNEQFF
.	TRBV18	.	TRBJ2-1	TGTGCCAGCTCTCGCCCCAATGAGCAGTTCTTC	CASSRPNEQFF
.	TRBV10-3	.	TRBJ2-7	TGTGCCATCAGTGAGAGTCGGGGTTACGAGCAGTACTTC	CAISESRGYEQYF
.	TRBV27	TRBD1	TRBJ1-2	TGTGCCAGCAGGCCCGGGACAGACCACTATGGCTACACCTTC	CASRPGTDHYGYTF
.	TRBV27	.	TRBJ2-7	TGTGCCAGCAGTTGGGGGACGTTGAAGTCCGAGCAGTACTTC	CASSWGTLKSEQYF
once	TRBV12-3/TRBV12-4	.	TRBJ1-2	TGTGCCAGCAGCCCCCCCACGGCCTATGGCTACACCTTC	CASSPPTAYGYTF
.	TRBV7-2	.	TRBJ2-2	TGTGCCAGCAGCTTAGTAGGGACTTCAAACACCGGGGAGCTGTTTTTT	CASSLVGTSNTGELFF
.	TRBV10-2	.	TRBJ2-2	TGCGCCAGCAGCTCCCTGAACACCGGGGAGCTGTTTTTT	CASSSLNTGELFF
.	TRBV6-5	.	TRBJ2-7	TGTGCCAGCAGCTCAGGGTACTCCTACGAGCAGTACTTC	CASSSGYSYEQYF
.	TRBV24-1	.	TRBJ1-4	TGTGCCACCAGTGATAAACAGGGCCTTAATGAAAAACTGTTTTTT	CATSDKQGLNEKLFF
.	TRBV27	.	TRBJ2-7	TGTGCCAGCACTCGGACAGCCGGGCCCTACGAGCAGTACTTC	CASTRTAGPYEQYF
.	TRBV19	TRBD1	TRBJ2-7	TGTGCCAGTAGTTCAACCGGGACAGGGGTTTCCGAGCAGTACTTC	CASSSTGTGVSEQYF
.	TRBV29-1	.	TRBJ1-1	TGCAGCGTGCTATGGGAGACTGAAGCTTTCTTT	CSVLWETEAFF
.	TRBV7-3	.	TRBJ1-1	TGTGCCAGCAGCCGCCTCACCGGGACACCGAACACTGAAGCTTTCTTT	CASSRLTGTPNTEAFF
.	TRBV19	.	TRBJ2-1	TGTGCCAGTACGTCTCGCAATGAGCAGTTCTTC	CASTSRNEQFF
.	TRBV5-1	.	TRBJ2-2	TGCGCCAGCAGAATCTGGGAAGTGAACACCGGGGAGCTGTTTTTT	CASRIWEVNTGELFF
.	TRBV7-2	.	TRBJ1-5	TGTGCCAGCAGCAGAACCGGGACAAACAATCAGCCCCAGCATTTT	CASSRTGTNNQPQHF
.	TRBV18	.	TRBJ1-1	TGTGCCAGCTCACCGGATCAGGGTACTGAAGCTTTCTTT	CASSPDQGTEAFF
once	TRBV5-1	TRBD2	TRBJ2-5	TGCGCCAGCAGCTTTGCGGGGGGGGACGAGACCCAGTACTTC	CASSFAGGDETQYF
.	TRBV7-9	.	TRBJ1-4	TGTGCCAGCAGCTTAGAAACAGGGAAACTGTTTTTT	CASSLETGKLFF
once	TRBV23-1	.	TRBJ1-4	TGCGCCAGCAGTCAAACCCACTCGACAGAAAATGAAAAACTGTTTTTT	CASSQTHSTENEKLFF
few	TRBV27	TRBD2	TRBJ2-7	TGTGCCAGCAGTTTATTTTTCGTGGGGGGGACTAGCGGGAGGAACTCCTACGAGCAGTACTTC	CASSLFFVGGTSGRNSYEQYF
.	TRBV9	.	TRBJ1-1	TGTGCCAGCAGCGTACGAGATGAGGGCACTGAAGCTTTCTTT	CASSVRDEGTEAFF
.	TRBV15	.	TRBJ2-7	TGTGCCACCAGCAGAGTTGGTATCGCCTACGAGCAGTACTTC	CATSRVGIAYEQYF
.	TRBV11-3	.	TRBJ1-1	TGTGCCAGCAGCTTAGGCGTCGGGGGGAAGTCGGAAGCTTTCTTT	CASSLGVGGKSEAFF
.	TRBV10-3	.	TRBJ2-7	TGTGCCATCAGTGGGTTAGGTGGGCACGAGCAGTACTTC	CAISGLGGHEQYF
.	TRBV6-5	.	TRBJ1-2	TGTGCCAGCAGTCTCGGACAGACTGCTAACTATGGCTACACCTTC	CASSLGQTANYGYTF
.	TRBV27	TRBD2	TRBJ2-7	TGTGCCAGCAGTGTATTAGCGGGAGGTCCCTACGAGCAGTACTTC	CASSVLAGGPYEQYF
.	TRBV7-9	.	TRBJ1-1	TGTGCCTCCTTGAGGGACACTGAAGCTTTCTTT	CASLRDTEAFF
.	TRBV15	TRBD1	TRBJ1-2	TGTGCCACCAGCAGAGATTCAAGGGGGCAGGGTGGCTACACCTTC	CATSRDSRGQGGYTF